Below, one TCR beta chain is given with its context. Its antigen specificity is not known. No base quality values were provided; no much bigger clone lies one nucleotide off. TCRbeta CDR3 regions were amplified from genomic DNA using the immunoSEQ Assay, a bias-controlled multiplex PCR. The authors' analysis ran thus. Within the assay, amplification of reference gene primers was used to estimate how many nucleated cells each sample contained. To quantify the absolute abundance of each unique TCRbeta CDR3 rearrangement, sequence reads were collapsed and filtered. For each sample, productive Simpson clonality was calculated by taking the square root of Simpson's diversity index across productive rearrangements. TCRdb carries this immuneACCESS record with in-frame sequences only. Its versions omit some clonotypes, under half of them owing to an unresolved V gene in the studies checked, with the rest unexplained. The DNA gave D and trimming, while V, J and clone size come from that table. Present in this sample are 220,000 or so clones, around four fifths of which were seen just once. The top ten hold around 2% of the sample.

The sample belongs to a study of blood T cell repertoires in COVID-19 (dated by TCRdb to between 2020 and 2021). For the study in its entirety: The collaborator samples originated in the United States, Italy and Spain and spanned the acute and convalescent phases of COVID-19. The repertoires were released in a freely available public database meant as a resource for research on the immune response to SARS-CoV-2. Where available, HLA class I and class II types were obtained from metadata supplied by the sample provider rather than from assay-based typing. Subjects who had been exposed to COVID-19, were actively infected with it, or had recovered from it provided the deeply sampled blood TCRbeta repertoires that made up the dataset. The samples were drawn from the first 160 participants of the ongoing ImmuneRACE study and from 1,254 subjects provided by 6 global collaborators. The prospective study material was composed of cDNA or gDNA derived from T cells, B-cell-depleted T cells, or PBMCs. Nearly every sample came with metadata listing a de-identified subject ID, COVID-19 status, age in years and sex.

The germline V gene encodes CDR1 SGHTA and CDR2 FQGNSA. V sheds 3 bases and J sheds 8 bases, leaving 21 bases between their ends. From the cysteine through the phenylalanine, the CDR3 covers 16 amino acids. CDR3 DNA is the only sequence kept; it has 48 bases, read in frame from the first base. The paper as a whole reports these results and caveats: Clinical and demographic metadata were provided uncurated, with the amount varying by source and participant.

Collaborating institutions collected whole blood in K2EDTA tubes following their own protocols. For TCRbeta analysis, collaborators shipped samples in one of three forms: frozen whole blood, isolated PBMCs, or DNA extracted from either of those sample types. Sequenced input: peripheral blood. Recombination connected TRBV7-2 to TRBJ2-3; the D region possibly corresponds to TRBD1 (6 bases align). This TCR derives from a woman of 80 years or more with acute or convalescent COVID-19. CDR3 reads: CASSFRDTFIAGTQYF. The DNA is TGTGCCAGCAGCTTCCGGGACACCTTTATAGCTGGTACGCAGTATTTT.